The source of this TCR beta chain is a study of cytomegalovirus exposure and HLA in healthy donors. Study-level background: The same platform as the 666 first-cohort repertoires was used for the 130 or so validation repertoires, a later analysis reported.

Sequencing was performed with immunoSEQ multiplex PCR; in TCRdb, only in-frame clones are kept and a portion is missing. Of over 75,000 clones listed, less than 85% were seen once; the top ten hold roughly 20%. Concerning this clone: Its antigen is not identified.

General study findings and limits: Confirmation was obtained in vitro that a few CMV-associated chains are specific for CMV antigens. Rarity marked most TCR sequences, yet some public TCRs occurred in many donors. Researchers counted 150 to 200 TCR beta chains as cytomegalovirus-associated.

CDR1 and CDR2 (germline): MGHDK, SYGVNS. Trimming left V 3 bases short and J 7 bases short, with 18 bases between. The CDR3 is made up of 16 amino acids. The source is a man aged 18-30 years in good health and CMV-seropositive. Sequences were obtained from PBMCs. This chain connects TRBV25-1 to TRBJ1-4; D gene uncertain. The CDR3 bases are TGTGCCAGCAGTGATCCCTCGGGGAGTGGGTTTGAAAAACTGTTTTTT. Translating gives CASSDPSGSGFEKLFF.